What follows are 2 T cell receptor beta chains derived from one specimen sequenced in a study of blood T cells in healthy people across ages. Alongside a J-beta primer mix, a sample-barcoded 5' primer served in a second PCR lasting about 6 to 12 cycles. One entry per CDR3 protein results from TCRdb running MiXCR on the 5' RACE reads. The sample lists hundreds of thousands of distinct CDR3 sequences, less than 45% occurring once. Sequencing used blood. Receptors originate from a man older than 75 in good health.

This clonotype has a handful of counts. The chain is built from TRBV7-2 and TRBJ1-2; D ambiguous. Germline loops: CDR1 SGHTA, CDR2 FQGNSA. V was clipped by 3 bases and J by 6 bases, with 14 bases between them. CDR3 length equals 14 residues. CDR3: CASSLPPHTNGYTF. As DNA, the CDR3 is TGTGCCAGCAGCTTGCCCCCTCACACAAATGGCTACACCTTC.

The genes are TRBV20-1 and TRBJ2-7, with a weak D call TRBD2 (6 bases). This CDR3 is built from 14 residues. V lost 3 bases to trimming and J lost 3 bases, with 15 bases between them. The V gene's germline CDR1 is DFQATT and CDR2 SNEGSKA (reference sequence). CDR3 sequence: CSARVRDSHYEQYF. In nucleotides, the CDR3 is TGCAGTGCTAGGGTCCGGGACTCACACTACGAGCAGTACTTC.